Sequencing of this T cell receptor (beta chain) was carried out in a study of cytomegalovirus exposure and HLA in healthy donors. About the research overall: The platform used for the 100 to 150 validation repertoires matched that of the roughly 670 first-cohort repertoires, a later analysis reported. Study conclusions and caveats: In vitro work confirmed that a few CMV-associated chains recognize CMV antigens.

A remark on this clone: Its antigen is undetermined.

Data came from immunoSEQ multiplex PCR; TCRdb stores just in-frame clones and leaves some out. There are some 350,000 clones in the sample; roughly 90% occur only once, and 0.95% to 1.5% lies in the top ten. Per the germline V gene, CDR1 is LNHDA and CDR2 is SQIVND (reference sequence). Trimming removed 9 bases at V and 4 bases at J, with 19 bases between. The CDR3 is 16 residues long. This clonotype originated in a woman aged 25 to 39 in good health and CMV-seropositive. The J gene is TRBJ2-6, the V gene TRBV19, with a tentative D call TRBD1 (6 bases). The specimen was PBMCs. The CDR3 region is CASQGTRGAGANVLTF. In nucleotides, the CDR3 is TGTGCCAGCCAGGGGACAAGGGGTGCCGGGGCCAACGTCCTGACTTTC.